These 5 T cell receptor beta chains came from one sample sequenced in a study of cytomegalovirus exposure and HLA in healthy donors. The study ran its PCR with 60 Vbeta and 13 Jbeta primers. Assay: immunoSEQ multiplex PCR; the TCRdb copy retains only in-frame clones and omits some. The sample has 150,000 to 200,000 clones; almost 85% are singletons. The material sequenced was PBMCs. Receptor source: a woman between 45 and 65 years old in good health and CMV-seronegative.

V and J are TRBV4-2 and TRBJ2-1; 7 nucleotides align to TRBD2. The CDR3 length is 18 residues. Trimming removed 0 bases from V and 0 bases from J; junction bases left unmatched: 8. Germline V gives CDR1 LGHNA, CDR2 YNFKEQ. CDR3 sequence reads: CASSQELLERDSYNEQFF. The DNA of the CDR3 is TGTGCCAGCAGCCAAGAACTGCTGGAGCGGGACTCCTACAATGAGCAGTTCTTC.

The chain carries TRBV19 and TRBJ2-7; no clear D. CDR3 length: 12 residues. Between the trimmed V and J ends, which lost 6 bases and 3 bases, there was a span of 9 bases. CDR1 and CDR2 from the germline V gene are LNHDA and SQIVND (reference sequence). CDR3 sequence (DNA): TGTGCCAGTAGGAGAGTGAGCTACGAGCAGTACTTC. As protein: CASRRVSYEQYF.

In regard to this clone: The sample contains more than one DNA sequence encoding this CDR3. V is TRBV6-6 and J is TRBJ2-1; no reliable D call. Germline V lookup: CDR1 MNHNY, CDR2 SVGAGI (reference sequence). The CDR3 spans 13 residues. The ends were cut back, 4 bases at V and 5 bases at J, with 9 bases in the middle. CDR3 DNA sequence: TGTGCCAGCAGTTCCCCCCTTGACAATGAGCAGTTCTTC. It translates to CASSSPLDNEQFF.

The gene calls are TRBV2 and TRBJ2-2; 13 bases fit TRBD2. Germline trimming cut 2 bases from V and 9 bases from J; bases unmatched to any gene: 3. CDR1 and CDR2 from the germline V gene are SNHLY and FYNNEI. CDR3 length: 15 residues. CDR3 sequence reads: CASSEMTSGRRELFF. Written as DNA, the CDR3 is TGTGCCAGCAGTGAAATGACTAGCGGGAGGCGGGAGCTGTTTTTT.

This chain connects TRBV9 to TRBJ1-1, with D possibly matching TRBD1 (5 bases). Trimming took 1 base from V and 3 from J, leaving 10 bases between them. CDR3 length equals 14 residues. From germline, CDR1 is SGDLS and CDR2 YYNGEE. The CDR3, as DNA: TGTGCCAGCAGCGTACGGGGGAAGGACACTGAAGCTTTCTTT. Translated: CASSVRGKDTEAFF.